This T cell receptor beta chain was captured by sequencing in a study of technical replicates of blood from a few donors (dated by TCRdb to 2017 to 2019). Relative to germline, V is 6 bases shorter and J is 2 bases shorter, with 14 bases between their ends. CDR1 and CDR2 are drawn from the germline V gene: SNHLY, FYNNEI. The CDR3 contains 15 residues, cysteine and phenylalanine counted. This entry keeps only the CDR3 DNA: 45 bases, framed from base 1. This clone was recorded once. The clone's antigen remains unknown. No base qualities exist here, and no much larger clone lies one base off it. The protocol used for the library was the immunoSEQ multiplex PCR assay. Not all clones reach the TCRdb copy of this immuneACCESS table, which keeps in-frame sequences only. Checked studies attribute under half of the gap to unresolved V genes and leave the rest unexplained. This sample holds about 88,000 clones; roughly 90% were observed only once. In total, the top ten clones hold around 0.3% of the sample.

The receptor chain draws on TRBV2 and TRBJ1-3; possibly the D gene is TRBD1, per 6 matching bases. The sequencing input was T cells isolated from PBMCs. This receptor was obtained from a human donor in good health. The CDR3 region reads CASSSRGRAGNTIYF. The nucleotide sequence reads TGTGCCAGCAGCTCAAGGGGGAGAGCTGGAAACACCATATATTTT.